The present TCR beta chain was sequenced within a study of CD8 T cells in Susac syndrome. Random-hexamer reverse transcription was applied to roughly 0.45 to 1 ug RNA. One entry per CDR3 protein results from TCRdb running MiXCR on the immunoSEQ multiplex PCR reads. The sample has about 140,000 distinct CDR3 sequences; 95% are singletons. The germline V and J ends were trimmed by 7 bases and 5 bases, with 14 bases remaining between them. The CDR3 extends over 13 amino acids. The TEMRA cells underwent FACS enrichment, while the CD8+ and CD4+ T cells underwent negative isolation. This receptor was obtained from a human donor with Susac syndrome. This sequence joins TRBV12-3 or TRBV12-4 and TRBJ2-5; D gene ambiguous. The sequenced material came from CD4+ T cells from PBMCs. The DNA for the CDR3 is TGTGCCAGCAACGAAGGGTACCGGGAGACCCAGTACTTC. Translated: CASNEGYRETQYF.